Following are 19 T cell receptor beta chains from one sample sequenced in a study of blood T cell repertoires in COVID-19. Sequencing used immunoSEQ multiplex PCR; TCRdb keeps in-frame clones, though not all of them. The table shows about 190,000 clones, with 82% occurring only once. The source material was peripheral blood. These receptors all come from a woman over 75 with active or convalescent COVID-19.

The chain uses TRBV12-3 or TRBV12-4 and TRBJ2-2; D is uncertain. Trimming cost V 6 bases and J 0 bases, with 2 bases left between them. This CDR3 is built from 12 residues. CDR3: CASSSNTGELFF. In DNA, the CDR3 is TGTGCCAGCAGCTCGAACACCGGGGAGCTGTTTTTT.

J is TRBJ2-1 and V is TRBV5-1; perhaps TRBD2 as D (5 bases). V lost 1 base to trimming and J lost 0 bases, with 8 bases between them. CDR1 and CDR2 from the germline V gene are SGHRS and YFSETQ. The CDR3 is 15 residues long. The DNA for the CDR3 is TGCGCCAGCAGCTTGAGCGGACCCTCCTACAATGAGCAGTTCTTC. This gives the protein CASSLSGPSYNEQFF.

The V call is TRBV28, the J call TRBJ2-2, with 8 nucleotides matching TRBD2. CDR3 length equals 16 residues. With V trimmed by 6 bases and J by 7 bases, 13 bases remained unmatched. Germline CDR1 and CDR2: MDHEN and SYDVKM. The CDR3 DNA reads TGTGCCAGCAGGGAGGCTCGGCGGGGGGATGGCGGGGAGCTGTTTTTT. It codes for CASREARRGDGGELFF.

The V gene is TRBV5-1, the J gene TRBJ1-1, with 12 bases matching TRBD1. V dropped 0 bases and J dropped 8; count of bases not matched to a gene: 8. Germline-derived CDR1 and CDR2 are SGHRS and YFSETQ. The CDR3 is 16 amino acids. In nucleotides, the CDR3 is TGCGCCAGCAGCTTGGTGACGGGACAGGGGGCTTCGGAAGCTTTCTTT. Amino acids: CASSLVTGQGASEAFF. Filled out from reference TRBV5-1 and TRBJ1-1, the complete variable domain reads KAGVTQTPRYLIKTRGQQVTLSCSPISGHRSVSWYQQTPGQGLQFLFEYFSETQRNKGNFPGRFSGRQFSNSRSEMNVSTLELGDSALYLCASSLVTGQGASEAFFGQGTRLTVV.

This chain uses TRBV7-9 with TRBJ2-2; 13 positions agree with TRBD2. V lost 3 bases and J lost 3; bases outside the gene matches: 1. Germline assignment: CDR1 SEHNR and CDR2 FQNEAQ (reference sequence). This CDR3 has 16 amino acids. The CDR3 sequence: CASSLGLAGHTGELFF. The CDR3 nucleotides read TGTGCCAGCAGCTTGGGACTAGCGGGACACACCGGGGAGCTGTTTTTT.

The chain joins TRBV5-1 to TRBJ2-2; the D is unclear. The CDR3 is 16 amino acids. Trimming pared 0 bases from V and 0 bases from J, leaving 9 bases between. Germline V gives CDR1 SGHRS, CDR2 YFSETQ. The CDR3 loop is CASSLDPGSNTGELFF. CDR3 DNA sequence: TGCGCCAGCAGCTTGGACCCAGGTTCGAACACCGGGGAGCTGTTTTTT.

This clone was counted between two and nine times. The rearrangement uses TRBV29-1 and TRBJ1-1; TRBD1 matches 7 bases. With V trimmed by 7 bases and J by 1 base, 6 bases remained unmatched. CDR1 is SQVTM and CDR2 is ANQGSEA in the germline V gene. This CDR3 is built from 13 residues. The CDR3 region is CSGGQSRNTEAFF. DNA of the CDR3: TGCAGCGGGGGACAGAGCCGGAACACTGAAGCTTTCTTT. The full variable domain, in which reference TRBV29-1 and TRBJ1-1 provide the parts outside the CDR3, is SAVISQKPSRDICQRGTSLTIQCQVDSQVTMMFWYRQQPGQSLTLIATANQGSEATYESGFVIDKFPISRPNLTFSTLTVSNMSPEDSSIYLCSGGQSRNTEAFFGQGTRLTVV.

This chain links TRBV7-6 with TRBJ1-1; possibly TRBD1 for D (5 bases). Trimming shortened V by 4 bases and J by 3 bases, and 33 bases separated the two germline ends. This CDR3 has 21 residues. Germline V gene lookup returns CDR1 SGHVS and CDR2 FNYEAQ. The CDR3 nucleotides are TGTGCCAGCAGCTCACCACCCGCAAGTAGTATTGGGGCCCCCTCGGACACTGAAGCTTTCTTT. It codes for CASSSPPASSIGAPSDTEAFF. Looking up the rest from reference TRBV7-6 and TRBJ1-1 gives the full variable domain: GAGVSQSPRYKVTKRGQDVALRCDPISGHVSLYWYRQALGQGPEFLTYFNYEAQQDKSGLPNDRFSAERPEGSISTLTIQRTEQRDSAMYRCASSSPPASSIGAPSDTEAFFGQGTRLTVV.

This rearrangement joins TRBV19 to TRBJ1-5; TRBD1 might be the D (5 bases). Trimming pared 0 bases from V and 6 bases from J, leaving 12 bases between. Germline CDR1 reads LNHDA; CDR2 reads SQIVND (reference sequence). This CDR3 has 15 amino acids. CDR3 bases: TGTGCCAGTAGTATAGACAGGGAAGGTTTTCAGCCCCAGCATTTT. It codes for CASSIDREGFQPQHF.

This sequence joins TRBV19 and TRBJ1-1, with D hard to call. V lost 3 bases and J lost 1, with 3 bases in between. The CDR3 runs 12 residues. Germline V lookup: CDR1 LNHDA, CDR2 SQIVND (reference sequence). The CDR3 coding sequence is TGTGCCAGTAGTATCTGGAACACTGAAGCTTTCTTT. Translating it yields CASSIWNTEAFF.

The chain combines TRBV28 with TRBJ2-7; D might be TRBD2 (6 bases). Per germline, CDR1 MDHEN and CDR2 SYDVKM. The V and J ends lost 2 bases and 5 bases respectively, with 10 bases between them. The CDR3 length is 13 residues. The CDR3 is CASSLIGGNEQYF. CDR3 DNA sequence: TGTGCCAGCAGTTTAATCGGAGGGAACGAGCAGTACTTC.

V and J are TRBV30 and TRBJ1-4; 8 positions match TRBD1. This CDR3 has 15 amino acids. Germline trimming cut 0 bases from V and 6 bases from J; bases unmatched to any gene: 6. Germline V gives CDR1 GTSNPN, CDR2 SVGIG (reference sequence). Here the CDR3 reads CAWSVPDRGDEKLFF. DNA for the CDR3: TGTGCCTGGAGTGTCCCCGACAGGGGTGATGAAAAACTGTTTTTT.

This clone has more than one count but fewer than ten. J is TRBJ2-7 and V is TRBV7-9; 7 bases fit TRBD1. The trim removed 7 bases at V and 2 bases at J, leaving 8 bases unmatched. Germline CDR1 SEHNR, CDR2 FQNEAQ (reference sequence). The CDR3 has 14 amino acids. Here the CDR3 reads CASNTGTATYEQYF. CDR3 DNA sequence: TGTGCCAGCAACACCGGGACAGCGACCTACGAGCAGTACTTC.

J is TRBJ2-7 and V is TRBV14, with a weak D call TRBD1 (6 bases). The CDR3 is made up of 14 amino acids. CDR1 and CDR2 from the germline V gene are SGHDN and FVKESK. Trimming removed 4 bases from V and 0 bases from J, with 10 bases in between. The DNA of the CDR3 is TGTGCCAGCAGCCCGCAGGGGTACTCCTACGAGCAGTACTTC. Amino acids: CASSPQGYSYEQYF.

The chain joins TRBV9 to TRBJ2-3; 11 nucleotides align to TRBD2. This CDR3 spans 16 amino acids. Trimming at V came to 3 bases and at J to 5 bases, leaving 8 bases not matched to a gene. The germline CDR1 and CDR2 sequences are SGDLS and YYNGEE. The CDR3 DNA reads as TGTGCCAGCAGCGGCGGGACTAGCGGAAGGGGAGATACGCAGTATTTT. This codes for CASSGGTSGRGDTQYF. The full variable domain, rest sourced from reference TRBV9 and TRBJ2-3, is DSGVTQTPKHLITATGQRVTLRCSPRSGDLSVYWYQQSLDQGLQFLIQYYNGEERAKGNILERFSAQQFPDLHSELNLSSLELGDSALYFCASSGGTSGRGDTQYFGPGTRLTVL.

V is TRBV9 and J is TRBJ2-7; TRBD2 matches at 16 bases. CDR1 and CDR2 (germline): SGDLS, YYNGEE. The length of the CDR3 is 17 residues. The V and J ends lost 4 bases and 5 bases, in that order; junction bases with no gene match: 9. The CDR3 coding sequence is TGTGCCAGCAGCCTAGGGACTAGCGGGAGGGCTTGGAACGAGCAGTACTTC. The encoded protein is CASSLGTSGRAWNEQYF.

This rearrangement joins TRBV5-1 to TRBJ2-5; D possibly corresponds to TRBD2 (6 bases). Per the germline V gene, CDR1 is SGHRS and CDR2 is YFSETQ. V lost 0 bases and J 0 bases, leaving 12 bases between the germline ends. This CDR3 has 16 amino acids. The CDR3 coding sequence is TGCGCCAGCAGCTTGGTTCGGGGGTTTAACCAAGAGACCCAGTACTTC. Translation gives CASSLVRGFNQETQYF.

The chain is built from TRBV5-4 and TRBJ2-7; 15 nucleotides agree with TRBD2. CDR1 and CDR2 from the germline V gene are SGHNT and YYREEE (reference sequence). The CDR3 runs 16 residues. Germline trimming cut 5 bases from V and 4 bases from J; bases unmatched to any gene: 7. The CDR3 region has the DNA TGTGCCAGCAGGTCAGGACTAGCGGGAGGGATGTACGAGCAGTACTTC. It yields the protein CASRSGLAGGMYEQYF.

CDR3 loop: CASSIRTSGRMGTGELFF. In nucleotides, the CDR3 is TGTGCCAGTAGTATAAGGACTAGCGGGAGGATGGGCACCGGGGAGCTGTTTTTT. The chain carries TRBV19 and TRBJ2-2; 14 nucleotides match TRBD2. The germline gives CDR1 LNHDA, CDR2 SQIVND (reference sequence). The CDR3 sequence is 18 residues long. After removal of 2 bases from V and 4 bases from J, the junction contained 6 bases not matched to a gene.